This T cell receptor beta chain was sequenced during a study of cytomegalovirus exposure and HLA in healthy donors. In the study overall: An earlier analysis found around 100 million unique TCR beta sequences from approximately 190 million T cells. General observations from the study: Later analysis demonstrated an association between a missense DCLRE1C variant and TCR beta V- and J-gene trimming. When presence/absence was analysed, sequencing depth was taken to be roughly uniform across donors. There were a few CMV-associated chains whose specificity for CMV antigens was confirmed in vitro.

As for this clone: Antigen: not known.

CDR1 GTSNPN and CDR2 SVGIG come from the germline V gene (reference sequence). The CDR3 length is 13 residues. V lost 2 bases, J lost 6 bases, and 10 bases lay in between. The PCR contained 60 Vbeta and 13 Jbeta primers. Sequencing used immunoSEQ multiplex PCR; TCRdb keeps in-frame clones, though not all of them. In all, the sample yields some 39,000 clones. The sequenced sample was PBMCs. The receptor was isolated from a man younger than 40 in good health and CMV-seronegative. J is TRBJ2-2 and V is TRBV30, with TRBD2 as a possible D gene (5 bases). In DNA form, the CDR3 reads TGTGCCTGGAGTATAGCTAGCCCCGGGGAGCTGTTTTTT. Residues: CAWSIASPGELFF.